This record covers a single TCR beta chain. The sample is drawn from a study of blood T cells in healthy people across ages. This CDR3 has 16 residues. V was clipped by 5 bases and J by 4 bases, with 21 bases between them. CDR1 and CDR2 from the germline V gene are SGHAT and FQDESV (reference sequence). A second PCR of 7 to 11 cycles used a sample-barcoded 5' primer and a J-beta primer mix. MiXCR was run by TCRdb on the 5' RACE reads, yielding one entry per CDR3 protein. The sample yields roughly 1.4 million distinct CDR3 sequences, roughly 59% seen once. The individuals who served as donors were healthy Caucasians living in Russia, aged roughly 6 to 100.

Sequencing input: blood. This TCR was sampled from a young man in good health. The V and J genes are TRBV11-1 and TRBJ2-7; tentatively, D is TRBD2 (5 bases). CDR3 protein: CASSGEGSSPTYEQYF. In nucleotides, the CDR3 is TGTGCCAGCAGCGGAGAGGGATCTTCGCCCACGTACGAGCAGTACTTC. Filled out from reference TRBV11-1 and TRBJ2-7, the complete variable domain reads EAEVAQSPRYKITEKSQAVAFWCDPISGHATLYWYRQILGQGPELLVQFQDESVVDDSQLPKDRFSAERLKGVDSTLKIQPAELGDSAMYLCASSGEGSSPTYEQYFGPGTRLTVT.